This entry features one TCR beta chain sequence. No antigen is known for it. The primer mix had 60 Vbeta and 13 Jbeta primers. Authors' methods: Counted up in a later analysis, unique TCR beta chains came to about 83 million, with around 9.9 million shared. Sequenced by immunoSEQ multiplex PCR; TCRdb stores in-frame clones only, minus some. That table supplies the V and J calls and clone size; D and trimming were determined from the DNA. The table has more than 120,000 clones, 75% to 85% seen once; the top ten hold around 6.6%. The data were taken from a study of cytomegalovirus exposure and HLA in healthy donors. The wider study: An early release of data contained 75 million to 90 million unique TCRs, which came from HLA-typed donors.

Study findings and constraints: The study carried out a later analysis of TCR beta sequences. It associated 15,000 to 20,000 of them with specific HLA alleles at a false discovery rate of 0.05. Earlier analysis found most TCR beta V segments productive about 87% or about 30% of the time.

The CDR3 is 15 amino acids. V gave up 5 bases and J gave up 7 bases; unmatched junction bases: 9. The germline CDR1 and CDR2 sequences are SNHLY and FYNNEI. The J gene is TRBJ2-1, the V gene TRBV2; 9 bases align to TRBD1. The sequenced material came from PBMCs. The TCR comes from a woman aged 40 to 50 in good health and CMV-seropositive. CDR3 sequence: CASSYTGGSGNEQFF. The CDR3 nucleotides read TGTGCCAGCAGTTACACAGGGGGCTCCGGGAATGAGCAGTTCTTC.